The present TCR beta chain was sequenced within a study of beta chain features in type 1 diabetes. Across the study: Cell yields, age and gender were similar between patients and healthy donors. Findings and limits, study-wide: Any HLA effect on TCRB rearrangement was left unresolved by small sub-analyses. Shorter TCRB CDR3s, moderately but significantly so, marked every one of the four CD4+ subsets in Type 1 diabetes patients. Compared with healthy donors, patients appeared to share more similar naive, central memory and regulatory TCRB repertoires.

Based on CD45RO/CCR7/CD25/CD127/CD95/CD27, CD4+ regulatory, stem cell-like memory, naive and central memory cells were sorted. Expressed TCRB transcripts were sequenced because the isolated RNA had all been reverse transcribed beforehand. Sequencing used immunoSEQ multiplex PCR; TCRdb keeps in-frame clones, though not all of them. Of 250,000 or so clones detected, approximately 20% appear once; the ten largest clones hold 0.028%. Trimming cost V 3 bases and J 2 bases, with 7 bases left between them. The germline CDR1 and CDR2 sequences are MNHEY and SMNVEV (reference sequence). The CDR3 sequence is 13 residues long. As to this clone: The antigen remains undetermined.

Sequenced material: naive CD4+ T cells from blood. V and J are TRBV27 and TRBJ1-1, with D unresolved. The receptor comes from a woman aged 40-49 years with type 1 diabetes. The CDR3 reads CASSLAENTEAFF. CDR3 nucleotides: TGTGCCAGCAGTTTGGCAGAAAACACTGAAGCTTTCTTT.